The 21 T cell receptor beta chains listed next were all sequenced from one sample in a study of T cell clones after liver transplantation. The assay was immunoSEQ multiplex PCR, and TCRdb's table has in-frame clones only and misses some. Among 95,000 to 110,000 clones listed, approximately 78% were seen once. The specimen comprised CD4+ T cells from blood, sampled before liver transplant. The receptors stem from a human donor who received a liver transplant.

As for this clone: The same CDR3 also results from other DNA sequences found in this sample. V gene TRBV7-3 combines with J gene TRBJ1-1; D remains unclear. CDR1 and CDR2 from the germline V gene are SGHTA and FQGTGA. V gave up 3 bases and J gave up 1 base, with 9 bases separating them. The CDR3 is 14 residues long. The CDR3 spells CASSLSGRNTEAFF. CDR3 DNA sequence: TGTGCCAGCAGCTTGTCCGGCAGGAACACTGAAGCTTTCTTT.

This clone has a handful of counts. The gene calls are TRBV19 and TRBJ1-1, with a possible D match to TRBD1 (5 bases). V shed 6 bases and J shed 6 bases, with 14 bases lying between them. Germline V gene sequence: CDR1 LNHDA, CDR2 SQIVND (reference sequence). This CDR3 has 13 residues. The CDR3 bases are TGTGCCAGTAGGAACAGCCAGGGATCTGAAGCTTTCTTT. Its protein is CASRNSQGSEAFF. The complete variable domain, with remaining parts taken from reference TRBV19 and TRBJ1-1, reads DGGITQSPKYLFRKEGQNVTLSCEQNLNHDAMYWYRQDPGQGLRLIYYSQIVNDFQKGDIAEGYSVSREKKESFPLTVTSAQKNPTAFYLCASRNSQGSEAFFGQGTRLTVV.

The V call is TRBV5-1, the J call TRBJ2-3; D may be TRBD2 (6 bases). The germline V and J ends were trimmed by 0 bases and 3 bases, with 14 bases remaining between them. The CDR3 sequence is 16 residues long. Germline lookup yields CDR1 SGHRS and CDR2 YFSETQ. CDR3 sequence reads: CASSLAWGGGTDTQYF. The CDR3 region has the DNA TGCGCCAGCAGCTTGGCCTGGGGAGGAGGAACAGATACGCAGTATTTT.

V is TRBV7-7 and J is TRBJ2-2; tentatively, D is TRBD1 or TRBD2 (5 bases each). Germline V gene lookup returns CDR1 SSHAT and CDR2 FNYEAQ (reference sequence). The CDR3 totals 15 residues. V lost 6 bases, J lost 8 bases, and 19 bases lay in between. The CDR3 DNA reads TGTGCCAGCAGTCTAGGGGACCCGGGCTGGGGGGAGCTGTTTTTT. Encoded protein: CASSLGDPGWGELFF.

The gene calls are TRBV15 and TRBJ2-5; D is perhaps TRBD1 (5 bases). V was pared by 3 bases and J by 5 bases, with 16 bases between. CDR3 length equals 15 residues. CDR1 is LNHNV and CDR2 is YYDKDF in the germline V gene (reference sequence). In nucleotides, the CDR3 is TGTGCCACCAGCAGGGGGTGGGGCGCGTCGGAGACCCAGTACTTC. It encodes CATSRGWGASETQYF.

V gene TRBV5-1 combines with J gene TRBJ2-1; D may be TRBD1 (6 bases). V dropped 2 bases and J dropped 4 bases, with 7 bases sitting between them. This CDR3 is 13 amino acids long. Germline V lookup: CDR1 SGHRS, CDR2 YFSETQ. In nucleotides, the CDR3 is TGCGCCAGCAGCTTAACAGGGTACAATGAGCAGTTCTTC. Translated, it gives CASSLTGYNEQFF.

This chain uses TRBV4-2 with TRBJ2-3; 11 bases agree with TRBD2. With V trimmed by 2 bases and J by 2 bases, 3 bases remained unmatched. The CDR3 extends over 16 amino acids. Per the germline V gene, CDR1 is LGHNA and CDR2 is YNFKEQ. DNA of the CDR3: TGTGCCAGCAGCCAACGGACTAGCGGGTTCACAGATACGCAGTATTTT. Its protein is CASSQRTSGFTDTQYF.

The V and J genes are TRBV4-2 and TRBJ1-6; tentative D call: TRBD1 (6 bases). Looked up from germline, CDR1 is LGHNA and CDR2 is YNFKEQ. The V end was cut by 0 bases, the J end by 10 bases, with 13 bases between. CDR3 length equals 15 residues. Written as DNA, the CDR3 is TGTGCCAGCAGCCAAGATTTCAGGGGAAACTCACCCCTCCACTTT. Translating it yields CASSQDFRGNSPLHF.

The rearrangement links TRBV11-1 to TRBJ1-5; D perhaps matches TRBD1 (5 bases). V was shortened by 6 bases and J by 1 base, with 16 bases between the two germline ends. This CDR3 comprises 16 residues. Germline V gives CDR1 SGHAT, CDR2 FQDESV (reference sequence). CDR3 region: CASSLFPGLSNQPQHF. The DNA for the CDR3 is TGTGCCAGCAGTCTCTTCCCGGGGCTCAGCAATCAGCCCCAGCATTTT.

The chain's CDR3 is CASSVVAGLGYTF. The CDR3, as DNA: TGTGCCAGCAGCGTAGTGGCCGGGTTGGGCTACACCTTC. The chain recombines TRBV9 with TRBJ1-2, with D uncertain. The CDR3 totals 13 residues. The V and J ends lost 0 bases and 8 bases respectively, with 11 bases between them. Germline-derived CDR1 and CDR2 are SGDLS and YYNGEE.

This clone has a single count. This chain links TRBV6-1 with TRBJ2-1; D unresolved. This CDR3 is built from 13 residues. V was shortened by 6 bases and J by 0 bases, with 6 bases between the two germline ends. Germline-derived CDR1 and CDR2 are MNHNS and SASEGT. The CDR3 DNA follows: TGTGCCAGCAGAACGGACTCCTACAATGAGCAGTTCTTC. Translation gives CASRTDSYNEQFF.

This clone has only one observation. V and J are TRBV28 and TRBJ2-7; 12 bases line up with TRBD2. The CDR3 totals 14 residues. Germline values: CDR1 MDHEN, CDR2 SYDVKM. With V trimmed by 7 bases and J by 1 base, 2 bases remained unmatched. The CDR3 bases are TGTGCCAGCATGACTAGCGGGAGATCCTACGAGCAGTACTTC. Protein: CASMTSGRSYEQYF.

The chain uses TRBV19 and TRBJ1-2; D remains ambiguous. In germline, CDR1 is LNHDA, CDR2 SQIVND (reference sequence). Deletions cut 11 bases from V and 2 bases from J, with 15 bases between. This CDR3 spans 13 amino acids. CDR3 nucleotides: TGTGCCTCCACCGGGAGGATCAACTATGGCTACACCTTC. Residues: CASTGRINYGYTF.

J is TRBJ2-7 and V is TRBV25-1, with a possible D match to TRBD1 (5 bases). Germline V gives CDR1 MGHDK, CDR2 SYGVNS. The germline V and J ends were trimmed by 7 bases and 4 bases, with 11 bases remaining between them. The CDR3 spans 12 residues. The CDR3 loop reads CASNSGLYEQYF. The CDR3 DNA follows: TGTGCCAGCAATTCAGGGTTGTACGAGCAGTACTTC.

The chain is built from TRBV5-8 and TRBJ1-5; TRBD1 aligns across 9 bases. The length of the CDR3 is 17 residues. V was pared by 3 bases and J by 3 bases, with 10 bases of the junction left unmatched. Per the germline V gene, CDR1 is SGHTS and CDR2 is YDEGEE. CDR3 DNA: TGTGCCAGCAGCTCACCACGACAGGGGGGAAACAATCAGCCCCAGCATTTT. Protein sequence: CASSSPRQGGNNQPQHF.

The V and J genes are TRBV18 and TRBJ2-3, with D uncertain. Germline assignment: CDR1 KGHSH and CDR2 LQKENI. The V and J ends lost 5 bases and 1 base respectively, with 13 bases between them. The length of the CDR3 is 15 residues. The CDR3 reads CASSRGSSGTDTQYF. The CDR3 DNA reads as TGTGCCAGCTCAAGAGGTTCATCGGGCACAGATACGCAGTATTTT.

The chain is built from TRBV25-1 and TRBJ2-7; tentative D call: TRBD1 (5 bases). This CDR3 is built from 12 residues. V lost 4 bases and J lost 3, with 7 bases in between. CDR1 and CDR2 from the germline V gene are MGHDK and SYGVNS. The CDR3 nucleotides read TGTGCCAGCAGTGGACAGTTCTACGAGCAGTACTTC. Amino acids: CASSGQFYEQYF.

This chain connects TRBV18 to TRBJ1-2, with 7 bases lining up with TRBD1. Trimming cost V 4 bases and J 7 bases; bases outside gene matches: 12. This CDR3 comprises 15 residues. CDR1 and CDR2 from the germline V gene are KGHSH and LQKENI. This CDR3 is CASSQGQQTAGGYTF. The CDR3 DNA follows: TGTGCCAGCTCACAGGGACAGCAAACCGCGGGTGGCTACACCTTC.

The chain employs TRBV5-1 and TRBJ2-1, with D unresolved. This CDR3 has 14 amino acids. Germline V gene lookup returns CDR1 SGHRS and CDR2 YFSETQ. Trimming left V 0 bases short and J 5 bases short, with 9 bases between. For the CDR3, the DNA is TGCGCCAGCAGCTTGGATCGCTCGGACAATGAGCAGTTCTTC. As protein: CASSLDRSDNEQFF.

This clone was seen more than once but under ten times. The V call is TRBV5-4, the J call TRBJ1-2, with 8 bases identical to TRBD1. Trimming cost V 4 bases and J 1 base; bases outside gene matches: 3. The CDR3 is made up of 14 amino acids. Germline CDR1 SGHNT, CDR2 YYREEE (reference sequence). CDR3: CASSRTGGNYGYTF. For the CDR3, the DNA is TGTGCCAGCAGCCGAACAGGGGGTAACTATGGCTACACCTTC.

The genes are TRBV23-1 and TRBJ1-1, with 8 nucleotides matching TRBD1. TRBV23-1 is given ORF status, its function remaining uncertain. The J segment lost 1 base and the V segment lost 3 bases, leaving 10 bases of the junction unmatched. The CDR3 is made up of 17 amino acids. In nucleotides, the CDR3 is TGCGCCAGCAGTCAGCTAGCTGACAGGGGCACGAACACTGAAGCTTTCTTT. It yields the protein CASSQLADRGTNTEAFF.